Below are 28 T cell receptor beta chains sequenced from a single sample in a study of shared T cell receptors in the human thymus. Profiled with immunoSEQ multiplex PCR; TCRdb holds only in-frame clones, not every one. The sample holds hundreds of thousands of clones; around 87% are singletons and the top ten take around 0.0099%. The same specimen was also included in a second study, on human thymus T cells.

The sequenced sample was thymocytes. Source of these receptors: a boy younger than two with a congenital heart defect.

The V call is TRBV6-6, the J call TRBJ2-7; TRBD1 matches 8 bases. The CDR3 spans 16 residues. Germline V gene data show CDR1 as MNHNY and CDR2 as SVGAGI (reference sequence). The V and J ends lost 5 bases and 2 bases, in that order; junction bases with no gene match: 11. In DNA, the CDR3 is TGTGCCAGCAGTCAATCAGGACAGGGTGCTACCTACGAGCAGTACTTC. Its translation is CASSQSGQGATYEQYF.

The chain combines TRBV25-1 with TRBJ2-3; the match to TRBD2 covers 8 bases. V shed 7 bases and J 1 base; nucleotides not matched to a gene: 7. Germline assignment: CDR1 MGHDK and CDR2 SYGVNS. This CDR3 is built from 15 residues. The DNA for the CDR3 is TGTGCCAGCAAAACCCACGGGGGGGGCACAGATACGCAGTATTTT. Protein sequence: CASKTHGGGTDTQYF.

The rearrangement uses TRBV27 and TRBJ2-7; no firm D call. V lost 6 bases and J 5 bases, leaving 17 bases between the germline ends. Germline CDR1 is MNHEY and CDR2 is SMNVEV (reference sequence). CDR3 length equals 14 residues. Here the CDR3 reads CASSPRPFGHEQYF. In DNA, the CDR3 is TGTGCCAGCAGCCCCAGACCCTTTGGGCACGAGCAGTACTTC.

This chain links TRBV4-1 with TRBJ2-7; perhaps TRBD1 as D (5 bases). Deletions cut 5 bases from V and 5 bases from J, with 16 bases between. Germline V gives CDR1 MGHRA, CDR2 YSYEKL. The CDR3 length is 14 residues. The CDR3 loop reads CASSGPRGFNEQYF. In DNA form, the CDR3 reads TGCGCCAGCAGCGGACCTAGGGGTTTCAACGAGCAGTACTTC.

This clone has more than one count but fewer than ten. The gene calls are TRBV7-2 and TRBJ1-2; TRBD1 is a possible D gene (5 bases). V was trimmed by 1 base and J by 4 bases, leaving 7 bases between them. From germline, CDR1 is SGHTA and CDR2 FQGNSA. CDR3 size: 13 residues. Here the CDR3 DNA reads TGTGCCAGCAGCTTAGGACAGCGCTATGGCTACACCTTC. Amino acids: CASSLGQRYGYTF.

This clone was observed once. The rearrangement links TRBV6-6 to TRBJ1-5, with TRBD1 identical over 7 bases. There are 13 residues in the CDR3. Germline loops: CDR1 MNHNY, CDR2 SVGAGI (reference sequence). V was pared by 2 bases and J by 6 bases, with 1 base of the junction left unmatched. For the CDR3, the DNA is TGTGCCAGCAGTTACAGGGGGCTTCAGCCCCAGCATTTT. Amino acids: CASSYRGLQPQHF.

The rearrangement joins TRBV7-9 to TRBJ2-2, with TRBD2 matching over 11 bases. The J segment lost 1 base and the V segment lost 4 bases, leaving 8 bases of the junction unmatched. Per the germline V gene, CDR1 is SEHNR and CDR2 is FQNEAQ (reference sequence). CDR3 length equals 18 residues. The CDR3 sequence: CASSCGTSGPVNTGELFF. Here the CDR3 DNA reads TGTGCCAGCAGCTGCGGGACTAGCGGTCCAGTGAACACCGGGGAGCTGTTTTTT.

The chain has TRBV5-4 and TRBJ1-1, with 7 bases matching TRBD1. J lost 1 base, V lost 2 bases, and 5 bases had no gene match. The germline CDR1 and CDR2 sequences are SGHNT and YYREEE (reference sequence). This CDR3 has 15 residues. CDR3 in amino acids: CASSFGDSTNTEAFF. The CDR3 nucleotides read TGTGCCAGCAGCTTTGGGGACAGCACGAACACTGAAGCTTTCTTT.

The chain employs TRBV14 and TRBJ2-7; 13 bases are a match to TRBD2. The V segment lost 4 bases and the J segment 4 bases; nucleotides outside the gene matches: 10. Germline assignment: CDR1 SGHDN and CDR2 FVKESK. CDR3 size: 17 residues. The CDR3 is CASSPRQLAGGRYEQYF. DNA for the CDR3: TGTGCCAGCAGCCCGAGGCAACTAGCGGGAGGGAGGTACGAGCAGTACTTC.

CDR3 bases: TGCGCCAGCAGCCCGGGACTAGCGTCGAGCTCCTACGAGCAGTACTTC. Its translation is CASSPGLASSSYEQYF. The chain couples TRBV10-1 to TRBJ2-7, with TRBD2 matching 10 bases. Germline loops: CDR1 WNHNN, CDR2 SYGVQD (reference sequence). CDR3 size: 16 residues. V gave up 6 bases and J gave up 0 bases; unmatched junction bases: 8.

The CDR3: CASSPRECGTDTQYF. CDR3 sequence (DNA): TGCGCCAGCAGCCCACGGGAGTGCGGCACAGATACGCAGTATTTT. This chain links TRBV5-1 with TRBJ2-3; D perhaps matches TRBD2 (6 bases). The CDR3 runs 15 residues. Deletions cut 4 bases from V and 1 base from J, with 13 bases between. Germline V gives CDR1 SGHRS, CDR2 YFSETQ.

This clone was observed once. This sequence joins TRBV6-5 and TRBJ2-7; D is perhaps TRBD2 (6 bases). Germline V gene sequence: CDR1 MNHEY, CDR2 SVGAGI. The CDR3 is 15 amino acids. Trimming removed 0 bases from V and 0 bases from J, with 9 bases in between. The CDR3: CASSYSRLVSYEQYF. CDR3 coding DNA: TGTGCCAGCAGTTACTCAAGACTAGTCTCCTACGAGCAGTACTTC.

This chain joins TRBV11-2 and TRBJ2-7, with 7 bases that match TRBD1. CDR1 is SGHAT and CDR2 is FQNNGV in the germline V gene. V gave up 5 bases and J gave up 6 bases; unmatched junction bases: 7. CDR3 size: 13 residues. The CDR3 here is CASSRTGPGEQYF. DNA of the CDR3: TGTGCCAGCAGCCGGACAGGTCCTGGCGAGCAGTACTTC. Full variable domain (remainder filled in from reference TRBV11-2 and TRBJ2-7): EAGVAQSPRYKIIEKRQSVAFWCNPISGHATLYWYQQILGQGPKLLIQFQNNGVVDDSQLPKDRFSAERLKGVDSTLKIQPAKLEDSAVYLCASSRTGPGEQYFGPGTRLTVT.

The chain is built from TRBV4-3 and TRBJ2-2; the D is unclear. With 0 bases removed from V and 5 bases from J, the gap between germline ends came to 7 bases. Germline loops: CDR1 LGHNA, CDR2 YSLEER. This CDR3 is built from 14 residues. CDR3 residues: CASSQDMSTGELFF. DNA for the CDR3: TGCGCCAGCAGCCAAGATATGTCTACCGGGGAGCTGTTTTTT.

V and J are TRBV4-1 and TRBJ1-1; the D is unclear. CDR3 size: 14 residues. V was trimmed by 2 bases and J by 5 bases, leaving 12 bases between them. Germline values: CDR1 MGHRA, CDR2 YSYEKL. As DNA, the CDR3 is TGCGCCAGCAGCCAAATAGTTTCGGAGACTGAAGCTTTCTTT. Its protein product is CASSQIVSETEAFF.

V is TRBV7-8 and J is TRBJ2-5; D may be TRBD1 (7 bases). Germline CDR1 is SGHVS and CDR2 is FQNEAQ. V lost 5 bases, J lost 0 bases, and 22 bases lay in between. The CDR3 spans 18 residues. The CDR3, as DNA: TGTGCCAGCAGCCCCCCGTTTGGCAGGGGGGAGTACCAAGAGACCCAGTACTTC. It is translated as CASSPPFGRGEYQETQYF.

This chain uses TRBV18 with TRBJ2-7, with D unresolved. From germline, CDR1 is KGHSH and CDR2 LQKENI. The CDR3 covers 13 residues. Trimming cost V 3 bases and J 5 bases, with 11 bases left between them. The CDR3 loop is CASSPSWSHEQYF. The CDR3 DNA sequence: TGTGCCAGCTCACCCTCGTGGAGCCACGAGCAGTACTTC.

V and J are TRBV11-2 and TRBJ2-3; possible D gene TRBD1, 6 bases. Germline CDR1 reads SGHAT; CDR2 reads FQNNGV. The CDR3 runs 14 residues. Trimming took 3 bases from V and 5 from J, leaving 12 bases between them. CDR3 residues: CASSFLQGEDTQYF. The CDR3 DNA follows: TGTGCCAGCAGCTTCCTACAGGGCGAAGATACGCAGTATTTT. Filled out from reference TRBV11-2 and TRBJ2-3, the complete variable domain reads EAGVAQSPRYKIIEKRQSVAFWCNPISGHATLYWYQQILGQGPKLLIQFQNNGVVDDSQLPKDRFSAERLKGVDSTLKIQPAKLEDSAVYLCASSFLQGEDTQYFGPGTRLTVL.

This clone was counted only a few times. This chain uses TRBV21-1 with TRBJ2-1; TRBD2, the D gene given by the table, was not confirmed from the DNA. TRBV21-1 is termed a pseudogene. The CDR3 consists of 16 residues. Here the CDR3 reads CASSMRSGRSYNEQFF. The CDR3, as DNA: TGTGCCAGCAGCATGCGTTCAGGGAGGTCCTACAATGAGCAGTTCTTC.

V usage is TRBV11-3 and J usage is TRBJ2-7; 10 bases are shared with TRBD2. After removal of 2 bases from V and 4 bases from J, the junction contained 5 bases not matched to a gene. The CDR3 has 15 residues. Germline assignment: CDR1 SGHNT and CDR2 YENEEA. The CDR3 is CASSLFSGGGYEQYF. CDR3 sequence (DNA): TGTGCCAGCAGCTTATTCAGCGGGGGGGGGTACGAGCAGTACTTC.

J is TRBJ2-1 and V is TRBV7-6, with TRBD2 as a possible D gene (6 bases). CDR3 length: 14 residues. Trimming stripped 1 base from V and 3 bases from J, with 7 bases between. Looked up from germline, CDR1 is SGHVS and CDR2 is FNYEAQ. The CDR3 sequence is CASSLEGGYNEQFF. Written as DNA, the CDR3 is TGTGCCAGCAGCTTAGAGGGAGGCTACAATGAGCAGTTCTTC.

This chain connects TRBV28 to TRBJ2-4, with 8 positions matching TRBD2. The CDR3 contains 16 residues. V gave up 5 bases and J gave up 7 bases; unmatched junction bases: 13. CDR1 is MDHEN, CDR2 SYDVKM, per germline. The CDR3 protein is CASSRQGLEVGNIQYF. CDR3 nucleotide sequence: TGTGCCAGCAGTCGCCAGGGACTAGAGGTAGGGAACATTCAGTACTTC. The full variable domain, completed using reference TRBV28 and TRBJ2-4, is DVKVTQSSRYLVKRTGEKVFLECVQDMDHENMFWYRQDPGLGLRLIYFSYDVKMKEKGDIPEGYSVSREKKERFSLILESASTNQTSMYLCASSRQGLEVGNIQYFGAGTRLSVL.

The chain joins TRBV28 to TRBJ2-2; 8 bases align to TRBD1. CDR3 length: 14 residues. Germline values: CDR1 MDHEN, CDR2 SYDVKM. V shed 6 bases, J shed 5 bases, and the junction held 5 bases outside the gene matches. CDR3: CASSPGGQTGELFF. The CDR3 DNA reads as TGTGCCAGCAGCCCAGGGGGCCAGACCGGGGAGCTGTTTTTT. Full variable domain (outside the CDR3, taken from reference TRBV28 and TRBJ2-2): DVKVTQSSRYLVKRTGEKVFLECVQDMDHENMFWYRQDPGLGLRLIYFSYDVKMKEKGDIPEGYSVSREKKERFSLILESASTNQTSMYLCASSPGGQTGELFFGEGSRLTVL.

The V gene is TRBV5-6, the J gene TRBJ2-7, with 8 bases that match TRBD2. This CDR3 has 15 amino acids. Trimming at V came to 1 base and at J to 5 bases, leaving 8 bases not matched to a gene. In germline, CDR1 is SGHDT, CDR2 YYEEEE. In DNA form, the CDR3 reads TGTGCCAGCAGCTTGATGGGGCTAGCGGGCCACGAGCAGTACTTC. As protein: CASSLMGLAGHEQYF.

This CDR3 is CASSLEGADYGYTF. In DNA form, the CDR3 reads TGTGCCAGCAGTTTGGAGGGCGCGGACTATGGCTACACCTTC. The V and J genes are TRBV28 and TRBJ1-2; no clear D gene. From germline, CDR1 is MDHEN and CDR2 SYDVKM. V was cut by 3 bases and J by 3 bases, with 11 bases left in between. The CDR3 is made up of 14 amino acids.

V usage is TRBV2 and J usage is TRBJ2-7, with D tentatively TRBD1 (5 bases). CDR1 is SNHLY, CDR2 FYNNEI, per germline. Deletions cut 0 bases from V and 2 bases from J, with 14 bases between. CDR3 length: 16 residues. CDR3 DNA sequence: TGTGCCAGCAGTGAAGCTCGGACCTCCAGGGCCTACGAGCAGTACTTC. Its protein product is CASSEARTSRAYEQYF.

The gene calls are TRBV2 and TRBJ2-3, with 9 bases fitting TRBD2. With V trimmed by 6 bases and J by 2 bases, 6 bases remained unmatched. CDR3 length: 15 residues. CDR1 is SNHLY and CDR2 is FYNNEI in the germline V gene. This CDR3 reads CASRETSGFTDTQYF. The CDR3 DNA is TGTGCCAGCAGGGAGACTAGCGGATTCACAGATACGCAGTATTTT.

This chain joins TRBV6-1 and TRBJ2-3, with 10 bases fitting TRBD1. After removal of 3 bases from V and 2 bases from J, the junction contained 5 bases not matched to a gene. Germline V lookup: CDR1 MNHNS, CDR2 SASEGT. The CDR3 length is 16 residues. The CDR3 nucleotides are TGTGCCAGCAGTGACCGGGACAGGGGTCCCACAGATACGCAGTATTTT. It codes for CASSDRDRGPTDTQYF.